These 22 T cell receptor beta chains were all obtained from the same sample, sequenced in a study of blood T cell repertoires in COVID-19. Produced via immunoSEQ multiplex PCR; TCRdb's table is partial and in-frame only. The table records approximately 20,000 clones, 82% of them present only once. The sequencing input was peripheral blood. The origin of the receptors is a human donor in a cohort sampled during active COVID-19.

The chain combines TRBV28 with TRBJ1-2; D gene unclear. This CDR3 has 13 amino acids. Germline CDR1 MDHEN, CDR2 SYDVKM. The V end was cut by 2 bases, the J end by 4 bases, with 8 bases between. The CDR3: CASSLAVLYGYTF. For the CDR3, the DNA is TGTGCCAGCAGTTTAGCAGTTCTCTATGGCTACACCTTC.

The V and J genes are TRBV19 and TRBJ1-1; TRBD1 is a possible D gene (5 bases). Between the trimmed V and J ends, which lost 1 base and 0 bases, there was a span of 9 bases. Germline assignment: CDR1 LNHDA and CDR2 SQIVND (reference sequence). The length of the CDR3 is 15 residues. For the CDR3, the DNA is TGTGCCAGTAGTATAGGGGGCAGTTTGAACACTGAAGCTTTCTTT. Translating it yields CASSIGGSLNTEAFF. The full variable domain, in which reference TRBV19 and TRBJ1-1 provide the parts outside the CDR3, is DGGITQSPKYLFRKEGQNVTLSCEQNLNHDAMYWYRQDPGQGLRLIYYSQIVNDFQKGDIAEGYSVSREKKESFPLTVTSAQKNPTAFYLCASSIGGSLNTEAFFGQGTRLTVV.

The chain joins TRBV19 to TRBJ2-2; TRBD2 is a possible D gene (6 bases). This CDR3 spans 13 amino acids. V dropped 5 bases and J dropped 5 bases, with 9 bases sitting between them. CDR1 LNHDA and CDR2 SQIVND come from the germline V gene (reference sequence). Written as DNA, the CDR3 is TGTGCCAGTAGTGGACGGGAGACCGGGGAGCTGTTTTTT. Translation: CASSGRETGELFF.

This clone occurred once. The V and J genes are TRBV19 and TRBJ1-5; 7 positions agree with TRBD1. Germline V gene sequence: CDR1 LNHDA, CDR2 SQIVND (reference sequence). The CDR3 is 18 amino acids. The V and J ends lost 6 bases and 0 bases, in that order; junction bases with no gene match: 14. The CDR3: CASRTVFTGAYSNQPQHF. As DNA, the CDR3 is TGTGCCAGTAGGACCGTATTTACAGGGGCTTATAGCAATCAGCCCCAGCATTTT.

V is TRBV28 and J is TRBJ1-5; possibly TRBD1 for D (5 bases). CDR3 length equals 14 residues. CDR1 and CDR2 (germline): MDHEN, SYDVKM. V was trimmed by 4 bases and J by 5 bases, leaving 12 bases between them. CDR3 loop: CASSSIGEDQPQHF. The CDR3 DNA reads TGTGCCAGCAGTTCGATAGGGGAAGATCAGCCCCAGCATTTT.

This chain connects TRBV10-3 to TRBJ2-1; 14 nucleotides match TRBD2. The CDR3 spans 15 residues. The V gene end was trimmed by 6 bases and the J gene end by 7 bases; junction bases not matched to a gene: 5. Germline CDR1 is ENHRY and CDR2 is SYGVKD. The CDR3 is CAIRLGLAGVNEQFF. CDR3 coding DNA: TGTGCCATCAGATTGGGACTAGCGGGAGTAAATGAGCAGTTCTTC.

V is TRBV24-1 and J is TRBJ2-3; 9 positions agree with TRBD2. The CDR3 length is 14 residues. J gave up 6 bases and V 5 bases, and 5 bases lay outside the gene matches. The V gene's germline CDR1 is KGHDR and CDR2 SFDVKD. CDR3 in DNA: TGTGCCACCAGTGCACTAGCGGGTAGCGATACGCAGTATTTT. Its translation is CATSALAGSDTQYF.

This rearrangement joins TRBV28 to TRBJ1-4; D gene uncertain. Germline V gene data show CDR1 as MDHEN and CDR2 as SYDVKM. The CDR3 covers 11 residues. The V gene lost 10 bases and the J gene lost 8 bases, with 11 bases spanning the gap. The CDR3 reads CAILLQEKLFF. DNA of the CDR3: TGTGCCATCCTCCTCCAGGAAAAACTGTTTTTT.

CDR3 DNA sequence: TGTGCCAGCAGCCTCCGGGACAGAGGCCCCTATGGCTACACCTTC. Its translation is CASSLRDRGPYGYTF. This chain links TRBV3-1 (or the pseudogene TRBV3-2) with TRBJ1-2, with 7 bases identical to TRBD1. Trimming cost V 4 bases and J 4 bases; bases outside gene matches: 9. The germline V gene encodes CDR1 LGHDT and CDR2 YNNKEL (reference sequence). This CDR3 region has 15 residues.

The V call is TRBV6-6, the J call TRBJ1-5; no clear D. Deletions cut 5 bases from V and 2 bases from J, with 16 bases between. CDR3 length: 16 residues. Germline V gene data show CDR1 as MNHNY and CDR2 as SVGAGI (reference sequence). The CDR3 DNA is TGTGCCAGCAGTCCCACGGGAGGCGGGGGCAATCAGCCCCAGCATTTT. It yields the protein CASSPTGGGGNQPQHF.

This chain links TRBV6-2 or TRBV6-3 with TRBJ2-1, with D perhaps TRBD2 (6 bases). The CDR3 covers 14 residues. Germline CDR1 and CDR2: MNHEY and SVGEGT. Trimming pared 5 bases from V and 8 bases from J, leaving 16 bases between. In DNA form, the CDR3 reads TGTGCCAGCAGTCGTAGCGGAGGGGTTGATGAGCAGTTCTTC. Translated: CASSRSGGVDEQFF.

This clone was observed a single time. The chain is built from TRBV7-9 and TRBJ2-1, with TRBD1 identical over 9 bases. The ends lost 5 bases at V and 10 bases at J; junction bases unmatched: 9. The germline V gene encodes CDR1 SEHNR and CDR2 FQNEAQ (reference sequence). The CDR3 spans 14 residues. The CDR3 loop reads CASSHRDRVGEQFF. DNA for the CDR3: TGTGCCAGCAGCCACCGGGACAGGGTAGGGGAGCAGTTCTTC.

The CDR3 DNA follows: TGTGCCAGCAGCCAAGATAGGCGGTACGAGCAGTACTTC. Residues: CASSQDRRYEQYF. This chain links TRBV3-1 (or the pseudogene TRBV3-2) with TRBJ2-7; D ambiguous. Germline V gives CDR1 LGHDT, CDR2 YNNKEL (reference sequence). V lost 0 bases and J 4 bases, leaving 7 bases between the germline ends. The CDR3 length is 13 residues.

The genes are TRBV7-9 and TRBJ2-7; 13 bases line up with TRBD2. The CDR3 consists of 13 residues. With V trimmed by 8 bases and J by 2 bases, 0 bases remained unmatched. Germline V gene data show CDR1 as SEHNR and CDR2 as FQNEAQ (reference sequence). The CDR3 region is CASGLAGAYEQYF. The CDR3 bases are TGTGCCAGCGGACTAGCGGGGGCCTACGAGCAGTACTTC.

This clone was seen once. This CDR3 is CASSLLPPRREGPTGELFF. CDR3 DNA sequence: TGTGCCAGCAGTTTATTGCCCCCCCGGCGGGAGGGCCCCACCGGGGAGCTGTTTTTT. This chain links TRBV27 with TRBJ2-2; 9 bases are shared with TRBD2. The CDR3 covers 19 residues. Unmatched junction bases numbered 13, after V lost 1 base and J lost 4 bases. The germline V gene has CDR1 MNHEY and CDR2 SMNVEV (reference sequence).

This chain uses TRBV19 with TRBJ2-3; TRBD2 matches at 11 bases. This CDR3 has 15 residues. The V and J ends lost 8 bases and 3 bases, in that order; junction bases with no gene match: 7. Germline V gene data show CDR1 as LNHDA and CDR2 as SQIVND (reference sequence). The CDR3 DNA is TGTGCCAGTGGGACTAGCGGAGGAATTACAGATACGCAGTATTTT. It codes for CASGTSGGITDTQYF.

The chain combines TRBV29-1 with TRBJ2-3; possibly TRBD1 for D (5 bases). The CDR3 consists of 12 residues. V was pared by 2 bases and J by 3 bases, with 6 bases between. The germline V gene has CDR1 SQVTM and CDR2 ANQGSEA. Here the CDR3 DNA reads TGCAGCGTTGAACAGGGTACAGATACGCAGTATTTT. Translation: CSVEQGTDTQYF.

This clone showed up just a few times. The chain employs TRBV7-2 and TRBJ1-2; TRBD1 aligns across 7 bases. V dropped 5 bases and J dropped 1; count of bases not matched to a gene: 16. This CDR3 has 18 residues. Germline loops: CDR1 SGHTA, CDR2 FQGNSA. CDR3 loop: CASSPDPHRGVSNYGYTF. In DNA, the CDR3 is TGTGCCAGCAGCCCCGACCCGCACAGGGGTGTAAGTAACTATGGCTACACCTTC.

The chain couples TRBV28 to TRBJ1-5, with a weak D call TRBD1 (6 bases). Germline V gives CDR1 MDHEN, CDR2 SYDVKM. Trimming removed 2 bases at V and 7 bases at J, with 15 bases between. The CDR3 length is 15 residues. The CDR3: CASSLGQGFRQPQHF. In nucleotides, the CDR3 is TGTGCCAGCAGTTTAGGGCAGGGGTTTAGGCAGCCCCAGCATTTT.

The table lists this clone with a count of one. V gene TRBV24-1 combines with J gene TRBJ1-2; D unclear. Germline V gene lookup returns CDR1 KGHDR and CDR2 SFDVKD. This CDR3 contains 15 residues. V was pared by 3 bases and J by 2 bases, with 12 bases between. The CDR3 region is CATSDPWGGNYGYTF. The CDR3 DNA follows: TGTGCCACCAGTGATCCCTGGGGAGGGAACTATGGCTACACCTTC.

V is TRBV7-9 and J is TRBJ1-1, with TRBD1 matching 7 bases. The CDR3 has 17 amino acids. After removal of 1 base from V and 0 bases from J, the junction contained 8 bases not matched to a gene. Germline CDR1 is SEHNR and CDR2 is FQNEAQ (reference sequence). The CDR3 DNA reads TGTGCCAGCAGCTTAGGGTCGGACAGGAGGTTGAACACTGAAGCTTTCTTT. Encoded protein: CASSLGSDRRLNTEAFF.

The genes are TRBV11-2 and TRBJ2-3; 11 bases match TRBD2. Germline CDR1 reads SGHAT; CDR2 reads FQNNGV. V shed 1 base and J 1 base; nucleotides not matched to a gene: 4. This CDR3 has 17 amino acids. The CDR3 DNA reads TGTGCCAGCAGCTTAGTCCCACTAGCGGGGGGCACAGATACGCAGTATTTT. This encodes CASSLVPLAGGTDTQYF.